What follows is one TCR beta chain and its context. Measured with immunoSEQ multiplex PCR; TCRdb has only the in-frame clones, and not every one. In the table there are more than 250,000 clones, over 75% of which are singletons. The sample originates from a study of blood T cell repertoires in COVID-19. Study as a whole: T cells, B-cell-depleted T cells, or PBMCs provided the cDNA or gDNA that served as material.

J lost 10 bases, V lost 8 bases, and 14 bases had no gene match. The length of the CDR3 is 14 residues. Germline values: CDR1 LNHDA, CDR2 SQIVND (reference sequence). This TCR was sampled from a middle-aged man with active or convalescent COVID-19. V gene TRBV19 combines with J gene TRBJ2-1; 7 bases are shared with TRBD2. Sequencing input: peripheral blood. The CDR3 is CASRETSSISEQFF. CDR3 DNA: TGTGCCAGTCGAGAGACTAGCTCGATCTCGGAGCAGTTCTTC.